These 27 T cell receptor beta chains came from one sample sequenced in a study of cytomegalovirus exposure and HLA in healthy donors. PCR was performed using 60 Vbeta and 13 Jbeta primers. Method: immunoSEQ multiplex PCR; TCRdb's copy keeps in-frame clones and lacks some. The sample lists about 87,000 clones; just under 80% were seen once. Sequenced: PBMCs. Receptors originate from a woman in her 40s in good health and CMV-seronegative.

The V and J genes are TRBV25-1 and TRBJ1-6; D not certain. Between the trimmed V and J ends, which lost 7 bases and 10 bases, there was a span of 11 bases. CDR1 MGHDK and CDR2 SYGVNS come from the germline V gene. The CDR3 is made up of 12 amino acids. The CDR3 sequence is CASTGLGSPLHF. In DNA, the CDR3 is TGTGCCAGCACTGGGCTCGGCTCACCCCTCCACTTT.

The chain is built from TRBV2 and TRBJ1-1, with D tentatively TRBD1 (5 bases). This CDR3 comprises 15 residues. V was pared by 10 bases and J by 0 bases, with 18 bases between. Germline-derived CDR1 and CDR2 are SNHLY and FYNNEI. In DNA, the CDR3 is TGTGCCACACGAGGGGTCGGGGGGATGAACACTGAAGCTTTCTTT. Protein sequence: CATRGVGGMNTEAFF.

The gene calls are TRBV7-9 and TRBJ1-2, with TRBD1 as a possible D gene (6 bases). This CDR3 is built from 16 residues. The V and J ends lost 7 bases and 2 bases respectively, with 20 bases between them. CDR1 and CDR2 from the germline V gene are SEHNR and FQNEAQ (reference sequence). CDR3: CASILGGGSPNYGYTF. The CDR3 bases are TGTGCCAGCATCCTTGGGGGGGGCAGCCCAAACTATGGCTACACCTTC.

The chain employs TRBV4-3 and TRBJ2-4; a possible D gene is TRBD2 (5 bases). V was cut by 1 base and J by 9 bases, with 25 bases left in between. This CDR3 has 18 amino acids. Germline V lookup: CDR1 LGHNA, CDR2 YSLEER. The CDR3 sequence is CASSQAAHLEERNPIQYF. CDR3 in DNA: TGCGCCAGCAGCCAAGCCGCCCACCTGGAGGAACGTAATCCCATTCAGTACTTC.

Written as DNA, the CDR3 is TGCAGCGCCTGGCGGGGTCAGCCCCAGCATTTT. Amino acid sequence: CSAWRGQPQHF. The chain is built from TRBV29-1 and TRBJ1-5; D is unresolved. CDR1 and CDR2 from the germline V gene are SQVTM and ANQGSEA. Trimming cost V 7 bases and J 6 bases, with 10 bases left between them. The CDR3 is made up of 11 amino acids. The full variable domain, with the rest looked up from reference TRBV29-1 and TRBJ1-5, is SAVISQKPSRDICQRGTSLTIQCQVDSQVTMMFWYRQQPGQSLTLIATANQGSEATYESGFVIDKFPISRPNLTFSTLTVSNMSPEDSSIYLCSAWRGQPQHFGDGTRLSIL.

CDR3 DNA: TGCGCCAGCAGCTTGCCGGGGGGGCGGTACGAGCAGTACTTC. Translation: CASSLPGGRYEQYF. The J gene is TRBJ2-5, the V gene TRBV5-1, with 8 positions matching TRBD2. Gene TRBJ2-7 matches the end of the DNA better, so the J call may be wrong. CDR1 SGHRS and CDR2 YFSETQ come from the germline V gene. The CDR3 has 14 amino acids.

The chain has TRBV5-1 and TRBJ2-5; tentatively, D is TRBD1 (6 bases). The CDR3 loop spans 13 amino acids. Trimming took 4 bases from V and 5 from J, leaving 12 bases between them. Germline CDR1 is SGHRS and CDR2 is YFSETQ. CDR3 nucleotides: TGCGCCAGCAGCCCCGGGACACTCGAGACCCAGTACTTC. Its translation is CASSPGTLETQYF.

This chain links TRBV7-6 with TRBJ1-4; no reliable D call. The length of the CDR3 is 14 residues. V was shortened by 5 bases and J by 8 bases, with 15 bases between the two germline ends. Germline loops: CDR1 SGHVS, CDR2 FNYEAQ. In nucleotides, the CDR3 is TGTGCCAGCAGCCTCTTTTCAGGCGGGGAAAAACTGTTTTTT. Its translation is CASSLFSGGEKLFF.

V is TRBV19 and J is TRBJ1-5, with 12 nucleotides matching TRBD1. Germline CDR1 LNHDA, CDR2 SQIVND (reference sequence). V dropped 7 bases and J dropped 1; count of bases not matched to a gene: 17. This CDR3 has 20 residues. In nucleotides, the CDR3 is TGTGCCAGTACCAACCCAGGGGACAGGGGGCGGGGAGTAAGCAATCAGCCCCAGCATTTT. Translated, it gives CASTNPGDRGRGVSNQPQHF. The full variable domain, with the rest looked up from reference TRBV19 and TRBJ1-5, is DGGITQSPKYLFRKEGQNVTLSCEQNLNHDAMYWYRQDPGQGLRLIYYSQIVNDFQKGDIAEGYSVSREKKESFPLTVTSAQKNPTAFYLCASTNPGDRGRGVSNQPQHFGDGTRLSIL.

This clone came up a few times. The rearrangement joins TRBV21-1 to TRBJ2-7; the D segment call TRBD1 is taken from the table without a DNA check. TRBV21-1 constitutes a pseudogene. The CDR3 length is 16 residues. The CDR3 coding sequence is TGTGCCAGCAGGTGCATGGCCACCCTCCCGATCGACGAGCAGTACTTC. This codes for CASRCMATLPIDEQYF.

The chain links TRBV2 to TRBJ2-3; 7 bases align to TRBD2. This CDR3 is built from 14 residues. The V gene end was trimmed by 4 bases and the J gene end by 2 bases; junction bases not matched to a gene: 3. Germline CDR1 SNHLY, CDR2 FYNNEI. In DNA form, the CDR3 reads TGTGCCAGCAGTGTCGGGACTAACACAGATACGCAGTATTTT. Residues: CASSVGTNTDTQYF.

This clone appeared once. This chain links TRBV14 with TRBJ1-1; the D gene is possibly TRBD1 (6 bases). The CDR3 has 14 residues. Germline V gene sequence: CDR1 SGHDN, CDR2 FVKESK. V lost 2 bases and J lost 1, with 8 bases in between. CDR3 loop: CASSQTGRNTEAFF. In DNA form, the CDR3 reads TGTGCCAGCAGCCAAACAGGGAGGAACACTGAAGCTTTCTTT.

The rearrangement uses TRBV30 and TRBJ1-2; 10 bases align to TRBD1. The CDR3 extends over 17 amino acids. Trimming took 0 bases from V and 0 from J; bases not matched to a gene: 7. Germline lookup yields CDR1 GTSNPN and CDR2 SVGIG (reference sequence). CDR3: CAWSVKRGQGTNYGYTF. For the CDR3, the DNA is TGTGCCTGGAGTGTAAAAAGGGGACAGGGGACTAACTATGGCTACACCTTC. Complete variable domain (other parts from reference TRBV30 and TRBJ1-2): SQTIHQWPATLVQPVGSPLSLECTVEGTSNPNLYWYRQAAGRGLQLLFYSVGIGQISSEVPQNLSASRPQDRQFILSSKKLLLSDSGFYLCAWSVKRGQGTNYGYTFGSGTRLTVV.

CDR3 region: CASSGGTVGGNQPQHF. The CDR3 DNA follows: TGTGCCAGCAGTGGTGGAACGGTAGGAGGCAATCAGCCCCAGCATTTT. V and J are TRBV25-1 and TRBJ1-5; no reliable D call. This CDR3 comprises 16 residues. V lost 4 bases and J 2 bases, leaving 15 bases between the germline ends. CDR1 is MGHDK and CDR2 is SYGVNS in the germline V gene.

The rearrangement uses TRBV5-3 and TRBJ2-5; D is undetermined. TRBV5-3 is an open reading frame whose function is uncertain. V gave up 0 bases and J gave up 5 bases, with 8 bases separating them. The CDR3 covers 13 residues. Here the CDR3 reads CARSLVVEETQYF. The CDR3 bases are TGTGCCAGAAGCTTGGTAGTGGAGGAGACCCAGTACTTC.

This chain joins TRBV4-3 and TRBJ2-2; D may be TRBD2 (6 bases). The germline V and J ends were trimmed by 4 bases and 4 bases, with 13 bases remaining between them. This CDR3 contains 15 residues. Per the germline V gene, CDR1 is LGHNA and CDR2 is YSLEER. The CDR3 DNA follows: TGCGCCAGCAGCCCCACCGGGGGACGCACCGGGGAGCTGTTTTTT. Its protein product is CASSPTGGRTGELFF.

Concerning this clone itself: This sample includes further DNA sequences coding for the same CDR3. This CDR3 is CASSLAASGQETQYF. CDR3 DNA sequence: TGCGCCAGCAGCTTGGCGGCTAGCGGACAAGAGACCCAGTACTTC. The V gene is TRBV5-1, the J gene TRBJ2-5, with TRBD2 identical over 7 bases. Trimming removed 0 bases from V and 2 bases from J; junction bases left unmatched: 4. Germline V gene lookup returns CDR1 SGHRS and CDR2 YFSETQ. The CDR3 covers 15 residues.

This clone showed up just once. The chain couples TRBV30 to TRBJ1-1; D is possibly TRBD1 (5 bases). The CDR3 totals 13 residues. The V end lost 3 bases, the J end lost 4 bases, and 12 bases lay between the germline ends. From germline, CDR1 is GTSNPN and CDR2 SVGIG (reference sequence). The chain's CDR3 is CAWSFGGGTEAFF. CDR3 DNA sequence: TGTGCCTGGAGCTTTGGGGGAGGCACTGAAGCTTTCTTT.

This clone was seen a single time. Other DNA sequences in this sample translate to the same CDR3. J is TRBJ1-1 and V is TRBV19; 7 nucleotides agree with TRBD1. Germline V lookup: CDR1 LNHDA, CDR2 SQIVND (reference sequence). This CDR3 has 13 amino acids. Unmatched junction bases numbered 3, after V lost 6 bases and J lost 2 bases. For the CDR3, the DNA is TGTGCCAGTAGCCGGGACAGAAACACTGAAGCTTTCTTT. Translated: CASSRDRNTEAFF.

The J gene is TRBJ2-3, the V gene TRBV6-6; 7 bases are a match to TRBD1. Germline V gene lookup returns CDR1 MNHNY and CDR2 SVGAGI (reference sequence). The CDR3 totals 15 residues. Unmatched junction bases numbered 9, after V lost 6 bases and J lost 3 bases. As DNA, the CDR3 is TGTGCCAGCAGATCTACGACAGGGCCTACAGATACGCAGTATTTT. This codes for CASRSTTGPTDTQYF.

This clone was observed once. The chain combines TRBV5-1 with TRBJ2-5; 10 bases map to TRBD1. The length of the CDR3 is 15 residues. Per the germline V gene, CDR1 is SGHRS and CDR2 is YFSETQ. V was clipped by 3 bases and J by 2 bases; unmatched bases: 4. DNA for the CDR3: TGCGCCAGCAGCTCGGGACAGGGGAGGCAAGAGACCCAGTACTTC. Its translation: CASSSGQGRQETQYF.

As to this clone: At one of its ends the junction is not consistent with the germline gene, which may arise from a read error. In nucleotides, the CDR3 is TGTGCTAGCAGACGGGACTATAATTCACCCCTCCACTTT. Protein sequence: CASRRDYNSPLHF. J is TRBJ1-6 and V is TRBV7-7; D uncertain. Germline V gene sequence: CDR1 SSHAT, CDR2 FNYEAQ (reference sequence). This CDR3 comprises 13 residues.

The gene calls are TRBV7-9 and TRBJ2-3, with 13 bases that match TRBD2. The V and J ends lost 6 bases and 3 bases, in that order; junction bases with no gene match: 3. The CDR3 length is 15 residues. CDR1 is SEHNR and CDR2 is FQNEAQ in the germline V gene (reference sequence). In nucleotides, the CDR3 is TGTGCCAGCAGATCGGGACTAGCGGGGACAGATACGCAGTATTTT. Translation gives CASRSGLAGTDTQYF.

This sequence joins TRBV7-2 and TRBJ1-4; TRBD1 might be the D (6 bases). Germline lookup yields CDR1 SGHTA and CDR2 FQGNSA. The CDR3 runs 13 residues. The V end lost 4 bases, the J end lost 7 bases, and 10 bases lay between the germline ends. The CDR3 nucleotides read TGTGCCAGCAGCTCGAGGGGGTTTGAAAAACTGTTTTTT. Its translation: CASSSRGFEKLFF.

In this sample, this clone turned up once. The chain couples TRBV7-6 to TRBJ2-5, with D possibly TRBD2 on 7 matching bases. V lost 3 bases to trimming and J lost 5 bases, with 13 bases between them. Germline V CDR1 and CDR2: SGHVS, FNYEAQ. The CDR3 consists of 14 residues. In DNA, the CDR3 is TGTGCCAGCAGCTTTGGGGGGGCTCGTGAGACCCAGTACTTC. It yields the protein CASSFGGARETQYF. Full variable domain (rest looked up from reference TRBV7-6 and TRBJ2-5): GAGVSQSPRYKVTKRGQDVALRCDPISGHVSLYWYRQALGQGPEFLTYFNYEAQQDKSGLPNDRFSAERPEGSISTLTIQRTEQRDSAMYRCASSFGGARETQYFGPGTRLLVL.

The rearrangement links TRBV5-1 to TRBJ1-6, with TRBD1 as a possible D gene (5 bases). The CDR3 has 14 amino acids. V shed 4 bases and J shed 7 bases, with 12 bases lying between them. CDR1 is SGHRS, CDR2 YFSETQ, per germline. Here the CDR3 DNA reads TGCGCCAGCAGCAACCAGGGAGGGAATTCACCCCTCCACTTT. It is translated as CASSNQGGNSPLHF.

The gene calls are TRBV2 and TRBJ2-5; 10 bases agree with TRBD1. CDR1 is SNHLY, CDR2 FYNNEI, per germline. The trim removed 2 bases at V and 5 bases at J, leaving 8 bases unmatched. This CDR3 has 16 residues. CDR3 amino acids: CASSEWGQGLFETQYF. Here the CDR3 DNA reads TGTGCCAGCAGTGAATGGGGACAGGGGTTATTCGAGACCCAGTACTTC. Variable domain in full (rest from reference TRBV2 and TRBJ2-5): EPEVTQTPSHQVTQMGQEVILRCVPISNHLYFYWYRQILGQKVEFLVSFYNNEISEKSEIFDDQFSVERPDGSNFTLKIRSTKLEDSAMYFCASSEWGQGLFETQYFGPGTRLLVL.